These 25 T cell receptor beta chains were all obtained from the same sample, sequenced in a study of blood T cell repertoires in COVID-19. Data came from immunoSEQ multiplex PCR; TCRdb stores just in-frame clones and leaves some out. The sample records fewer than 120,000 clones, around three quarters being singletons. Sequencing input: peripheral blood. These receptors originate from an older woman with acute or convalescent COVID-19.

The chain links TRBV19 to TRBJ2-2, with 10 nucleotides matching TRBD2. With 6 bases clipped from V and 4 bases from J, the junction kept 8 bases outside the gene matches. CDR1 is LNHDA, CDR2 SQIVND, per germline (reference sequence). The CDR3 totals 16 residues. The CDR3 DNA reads TGTGCCAGTAGGCTAGCGGGGGTAGTCGCCACCGGGGAGCTGTTTTTT. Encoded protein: CASRLAGVVATGELFF.

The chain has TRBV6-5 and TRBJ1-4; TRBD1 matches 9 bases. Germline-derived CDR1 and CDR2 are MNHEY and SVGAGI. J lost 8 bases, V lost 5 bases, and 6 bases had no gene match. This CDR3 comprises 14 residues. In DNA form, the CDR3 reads TGTGCCAGCAGTACGGGACAGGGAAGGGAAAAACTGTTTTTT. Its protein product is CASSTGQGREKLFF.

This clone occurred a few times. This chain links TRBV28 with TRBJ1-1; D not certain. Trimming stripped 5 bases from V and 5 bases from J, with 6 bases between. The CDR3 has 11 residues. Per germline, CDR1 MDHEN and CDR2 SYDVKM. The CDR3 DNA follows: TGTGCCAGCAGTCGGGGAACTGAAGCTTTCTTT. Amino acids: CASSRGTEAFF.

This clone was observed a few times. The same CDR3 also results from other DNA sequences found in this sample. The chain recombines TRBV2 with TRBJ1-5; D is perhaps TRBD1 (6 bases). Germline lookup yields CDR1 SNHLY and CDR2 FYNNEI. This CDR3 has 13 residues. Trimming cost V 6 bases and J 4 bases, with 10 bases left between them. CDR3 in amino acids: CASRSTGNQPQHF. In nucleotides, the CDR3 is TGTGCCAGCAGATCGACAGGTAATCAGCCCCAGCATTTT.

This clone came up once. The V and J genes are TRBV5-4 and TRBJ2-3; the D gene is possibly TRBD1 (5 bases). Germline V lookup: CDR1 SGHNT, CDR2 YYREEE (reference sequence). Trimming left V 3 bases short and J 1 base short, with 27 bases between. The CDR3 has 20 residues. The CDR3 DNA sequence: TGTGCCAGCAGCTCGCCGCCCCATCTTCAAGGGGCTGCCGGCACAGATACGCAGTATTTT. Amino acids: CASSSPPHLQGAAGTDTQYF.

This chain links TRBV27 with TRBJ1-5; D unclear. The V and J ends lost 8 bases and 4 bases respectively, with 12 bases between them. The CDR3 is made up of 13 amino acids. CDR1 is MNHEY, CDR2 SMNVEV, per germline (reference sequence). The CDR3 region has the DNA TGTGCCAGCCCCCGGAGAGTGAATCAGCCCCAGCATTTT. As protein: CASPRRVNQPQHF.

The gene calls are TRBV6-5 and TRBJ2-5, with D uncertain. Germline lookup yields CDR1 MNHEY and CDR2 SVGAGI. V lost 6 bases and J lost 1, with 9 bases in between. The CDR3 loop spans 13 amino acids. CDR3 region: CASSTQIQETQYF. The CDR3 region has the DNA TGTGCCAGCAGCACACAAATCCAAGAGACCCAGTACTTC.

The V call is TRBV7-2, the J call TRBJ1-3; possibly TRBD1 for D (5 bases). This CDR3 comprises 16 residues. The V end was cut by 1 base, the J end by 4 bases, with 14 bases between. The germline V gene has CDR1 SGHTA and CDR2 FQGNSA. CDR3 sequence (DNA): TGTGCCAGCAGCTTAGTCGGGGGGAGTGCCGGAAACACCATATATTTT. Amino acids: CASSLVGGSAGNTIYF.

DNA for the CDR3: TGTGCCAGCAGTTTCCAGCTTGGGAGCTACGAGCAGTACTTC. It specifies CASSFQLGSYEQYF. The chain couples TRBV27 to TRBJ2-7; TRBD2 might be the D (5 bases). The CDR3 loop spans 14 amino acids. From germline, CDR1 is MNHEY and CDR2 SMNVEV (reference sequence). Trimming cost V 3 bases and J 3 bases, with 12 bases left between them.

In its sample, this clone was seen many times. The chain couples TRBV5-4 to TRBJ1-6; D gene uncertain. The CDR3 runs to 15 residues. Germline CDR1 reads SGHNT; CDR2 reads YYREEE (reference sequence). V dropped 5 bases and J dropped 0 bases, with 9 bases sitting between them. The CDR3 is CASSHSNSYNSPLHF. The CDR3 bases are TGTGCCAGCAGTCACAGCAACTCCTATAATTCACCCCTCCACTTT.

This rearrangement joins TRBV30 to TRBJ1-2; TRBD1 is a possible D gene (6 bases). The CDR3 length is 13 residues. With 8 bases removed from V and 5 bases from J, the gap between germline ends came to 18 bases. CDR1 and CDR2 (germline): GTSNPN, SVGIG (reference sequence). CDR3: CAGMTDSRYGYTF. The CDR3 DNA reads TGTGCCGGGATGACGGACAGCCGATATGGCTACACCTTC. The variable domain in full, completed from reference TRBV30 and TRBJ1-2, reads SQTIHQWPATLVQPVGSPLSLECTVEGTSNPNLYWYRQAAGRGLQLLFYSVGIGQISSEVPQNLSASRPQDRQFILSSKKLLLSDSGFYLCAGMTDSRYGYTFGSGTRLTVV.

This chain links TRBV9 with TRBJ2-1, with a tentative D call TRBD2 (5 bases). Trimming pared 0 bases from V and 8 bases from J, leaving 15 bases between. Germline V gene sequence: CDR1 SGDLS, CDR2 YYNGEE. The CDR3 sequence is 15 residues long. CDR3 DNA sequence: TGTGCCAGCAGCGTAGATCTGACTACGGTGCATGAGCAGTTCTTC. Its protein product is CASSVDLTTVHEQFF. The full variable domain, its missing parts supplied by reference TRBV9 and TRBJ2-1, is DSGVTQTPKHLITATGQRVTLRCSPRSGDLSVYWYQQSLDQGLQFLIQYYNGEERAKGNILERFSAQQFPDLHSELNLSSLELGDSALYFCASSVDLTTVHEQFFGPGTRLTVL.

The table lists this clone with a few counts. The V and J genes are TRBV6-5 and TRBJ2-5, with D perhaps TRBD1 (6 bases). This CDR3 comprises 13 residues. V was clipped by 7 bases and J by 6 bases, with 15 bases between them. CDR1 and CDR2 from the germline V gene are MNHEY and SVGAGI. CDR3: CASNKQGSKTQYF. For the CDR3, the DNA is TGTGCCAGCAACAAACAGGGATCCAAGACCCAGTACTTC.

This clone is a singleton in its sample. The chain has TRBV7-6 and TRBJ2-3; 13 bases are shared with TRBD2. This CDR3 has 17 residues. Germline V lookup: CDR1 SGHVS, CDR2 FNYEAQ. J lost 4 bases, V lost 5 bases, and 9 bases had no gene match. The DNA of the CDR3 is TGTGCCAGCAGCCAGACTAGCGGGGGGTTTATAGCAGATACGCAGTATTTT. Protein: CASSQTSGGFIADTQYF.

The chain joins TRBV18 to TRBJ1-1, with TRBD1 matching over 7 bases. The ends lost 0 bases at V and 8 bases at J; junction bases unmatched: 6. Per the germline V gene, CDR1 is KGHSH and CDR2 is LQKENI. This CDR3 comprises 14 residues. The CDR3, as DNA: TGTGCCAGCTCACCACCGGGACAGTCTCCCGAAGCTTTCTTT. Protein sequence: CASSPPGQSPEAFF.

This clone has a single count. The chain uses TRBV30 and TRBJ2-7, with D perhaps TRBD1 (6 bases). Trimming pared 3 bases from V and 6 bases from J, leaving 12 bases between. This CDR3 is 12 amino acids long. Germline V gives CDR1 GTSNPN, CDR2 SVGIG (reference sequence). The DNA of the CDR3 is TGTGCCTGGAGCGCAAACAGGGCCGAGCAGTACTTC. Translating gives CAWSANRAEQYF.

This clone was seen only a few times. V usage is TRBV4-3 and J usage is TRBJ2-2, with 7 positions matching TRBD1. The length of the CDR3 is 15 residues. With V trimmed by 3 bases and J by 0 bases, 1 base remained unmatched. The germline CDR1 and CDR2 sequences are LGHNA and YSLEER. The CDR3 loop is CASSQGTANTGELFF. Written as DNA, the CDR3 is TGCGCCAGCAGCCAGGGGACAGCGAACACCGGGGAGCTGTTTTTT.

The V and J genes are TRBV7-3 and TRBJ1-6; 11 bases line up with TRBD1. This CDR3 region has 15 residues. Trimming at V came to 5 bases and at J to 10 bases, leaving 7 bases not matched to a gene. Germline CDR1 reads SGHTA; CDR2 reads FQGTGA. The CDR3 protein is CASSEGTGGRSPLHF. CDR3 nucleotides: TGTGCCAGCAGCGAGGGGACAGGGGGGAGATCACCCCTCCACTTT.

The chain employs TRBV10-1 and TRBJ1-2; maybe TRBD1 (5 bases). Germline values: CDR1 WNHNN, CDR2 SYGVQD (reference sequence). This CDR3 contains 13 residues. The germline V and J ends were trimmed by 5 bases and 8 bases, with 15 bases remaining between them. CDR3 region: CASSSGDPGGYTF. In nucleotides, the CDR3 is TGCGCCAGCAGTTCGGGGGACCCGGGAGGCTACACCTTC.

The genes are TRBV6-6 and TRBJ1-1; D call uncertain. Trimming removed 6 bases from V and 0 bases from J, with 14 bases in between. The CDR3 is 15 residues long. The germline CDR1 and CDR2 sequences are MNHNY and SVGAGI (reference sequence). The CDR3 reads CASSPPPGLNTEAFF. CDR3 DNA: TGTGCCAGCAGCCCCCCTCCGGGGTTGAACACTGAAGCTTTCTTT.

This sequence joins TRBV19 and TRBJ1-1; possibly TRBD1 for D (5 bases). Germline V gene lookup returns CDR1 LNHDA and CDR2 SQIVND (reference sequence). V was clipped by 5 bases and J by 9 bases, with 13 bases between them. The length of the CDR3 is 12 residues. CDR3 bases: TGTGCCAGTAGTCGAGACAGAATTAAAGCTTTCTTT. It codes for CASSRDRIKAFF.

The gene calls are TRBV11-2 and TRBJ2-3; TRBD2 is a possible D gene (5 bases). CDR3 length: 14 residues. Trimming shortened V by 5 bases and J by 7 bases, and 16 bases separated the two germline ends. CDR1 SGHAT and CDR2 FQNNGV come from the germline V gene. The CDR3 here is CASSAVRGTHTQYF. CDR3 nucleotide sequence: TGTGCCAGCAGCGCCGTTCGGGGAACCCATACGCAGTATTTT.

In DNA, the CDR3 is TGTGCCATCAGTGAGACAGCTAAGAACACTGAAGCTTTCTTT. The encoded protein is CAISETAKNTEAFF. This sequence joins TRBV10-3 and TRBJ1-1; D is undetermined. Germline CDR1 ENHRY, CDR2 SYGVKD. The CDR3 has 14 amino acids. Between the trimmed V and J ends, which lost 2 bases and 1 base, there was a span of 8 bases.

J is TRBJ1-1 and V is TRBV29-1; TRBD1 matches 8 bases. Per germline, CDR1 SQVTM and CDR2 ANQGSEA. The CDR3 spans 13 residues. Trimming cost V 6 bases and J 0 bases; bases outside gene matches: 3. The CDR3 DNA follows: TGCAGCGTACAGGGGGGTCTGAACACTGAAGCTTTCTTT. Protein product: CSVQGGLNTEAFF.

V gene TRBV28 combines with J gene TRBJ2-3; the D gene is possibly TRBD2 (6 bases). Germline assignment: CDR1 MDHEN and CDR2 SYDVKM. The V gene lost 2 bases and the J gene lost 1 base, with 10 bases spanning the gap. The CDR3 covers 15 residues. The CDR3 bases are TGTGCCAGCAGTTTAGGGGGAGGTGGCACAGATACGCAGTATTTT. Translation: CASSLGGGGTDTQYF. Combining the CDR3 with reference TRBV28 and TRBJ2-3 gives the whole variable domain DVKVTQSSRYLVKRTGEKVFLECVQDMDHENMFWYRQDPGLGLRLIYFSYDVKMKEKGDIPEGYSVSREKKERFSLILESASTNQTSMYLCASSLGGGGTDTQYFGPGTRLTVL.